A single sample gave rise to the 28 T cell receptor beta chains below, sequenced in a study of T cell changes during pregnancy in multiple sclerosis. TCRdb's copy holds only in-frame clones and misses some; the assay was immunoSEQ multiplex PCR. The data hold under 25,000 clones, with roughly 86% observed a single time. The sequences come from CD8+ T cells from peripheral blood mononuclear cells, collected in the first trimester of pregnancy. These receptors were obtained from a female donor in good health, enrolled as a control in a pregnancy study.

Only a few counts were recorded for this clone. Other DNA sequences in the sample encode the same CDR3. The chain recombines TRBV5-4 with TRBJ2-7, with TRBD2 matching 7 bases. CDR3 length equals 13 residues. The V gene end was trimmed by 6 bases and the J gene end by 3 bases; junction bases not matched to a gene: 6. Germline CDR1 and CDR2: SGHNT and YYREEE (reference sequence). The CDR3 nucleotides read TGTGCCAGCAACGCGGGGGAGAACTACGAGCAGTACTTC. Its translation is CASNAGENYEQYF.

The chain combines TRBV28 with TRBJ2-5; no clear D gene. The CDR3 runs to 12 residues. Germline V gene sequence: CDR1 MDHEN, CDR2 SYDVKM. The V and J ends lost 5 bases and 5 bases respectively, with 9 bases between them. In nucleotides, the CDR3 is TGTGCCAGCAGTCTCGACGGGGAGACCCAGTACTTC. It is translated as CASSLDGETQYF. Full variable domain (remainder filled in from reference TRBV28 and TRBJ2-5): DVKVTQSSRYLVKRTGEKVFLECVQDMDHENMFWYRQDPGLGLRLIYFSYDVKMKEKGDIPEGYSVSREKKERFSLILESASTNQTSMYLCASSLDGETQYFGPGTRLLVL.

The rearrangement uses TRBV4-1 and TRBJ2-7; D possibly corresponds to TRBD2 (5 bases). Between the trimmed V and J ends, which lost 4 bases and 7 bases, there was a span of 20 bases. From germline, CDR1 is MGHRA and CDR2 YSYEKL. CDR3 length: 15 amino acids. Here the CDR3 DNA reads TGCGCCAGCAGCCCCATAAGGGAGACGTTTCGGGAGCAGTACTTC. This gives the protein CASSPIRETFREQYF.

This clone was counted between two and nine times. The chain carries TRBV4-2 and TRBJ2-1, with TRBD2 matching over 10 bases. CDR3 length equals 16 residues. The V segment lost 5 bases and the J segment 5 bases; nucleotides outside the gene matches: 9. The germline CDR1 and CDR2 sequences are LGHNA and YNFKEQ. In nucleotides, the CDR3 is TGTGCCAGCAGCTCTGGGGGCACTAGCGGGGACAATGAGCAGTTCTTC. Amino acid sequence: CASSSGGTSGDNEQFF.

In its sample, this clone was seen once. The chain is built from TRBV9 and TRBJ2-2, with 7 positions matching TRBD2. Trimming took 1 base from V and 6 from J; bases not matched to a gene: 9. This CDR3 has 16 residues. Germline-derived CDR1 and CDR2 are SGDLS and YYNGEE. The DNA for the CDR3 is TGTGCCAGCAGCGTAAGGGCGGGAGTTAAATCCGGGGAGCTGTTTTTT. This translates into CASSVRAGVKSGELFF.

The chain has TRBV7-9 and TRBJ2-1; possible D gene TRBD2, 6 bases. In germline, CDR1 is SEHNR, CDR2 FQNEAQ (reference sequence). This CDR3 comprises 15 residues. V was trimmed by 1 base and J by 8 bases, leaving 15 bases between them. The DNA for the CDR3 is TGTGCCAGCAGCTTAGACCAGGACTATTTCTATGAGCAGTTCTTC. This translates into CASSLDQDYFYEQFF.

This clone has only a few counts. The gene calls are TRBV2 and TRBJ2-1, with D uncertain. Germline CDR1 is SNHLY and CDR2 is FYNNEI. The CDR3 totals 13 residues. Trimming pared 4 bases from V and 4 bases from J, leaving 8 bases between. For the CDR3, the DNA is TGTGCCAGCAGTGCTAATACTTACAATGAGCAGTTCTTC. Its protein product is CASSANTYNEQFF.

CDR3: CASSLSGGYEQYF. The DNA for the CDR3 is TGTGCCAGCAGCCTTAGTGGGGGGTACGAGCAGTACTTC. The chain has TRBV9 and TRBJ2-5; D is possibly TRBD2 (6 bases). The J call may be in error: the DNA end matches TRBJ2-7 better. Germline V CDR1 and CDR2: SGDLS, YYNGEE. The CDR3 runs 13 residues.

A word on this clone: Possible read error: a much larger clone is one base away. The CDR3 sequence: CTSSPGTGSTDTQYF. CDR3 DNA sequence: TGTACCAGCAGTCCTGGGACAGGGAGCACAGATACGCAGTATTTT. The gene calls are TRBV2 and TRBJ2-3; TRBD1 aligns across 9 bases. This CDR3 comprises 15 residues. CDR1 SNHLY and CDR2 FYNNEI come from the germline V gene. Variable domain in full (rest from reference TRBV2 and TRBJ2-3): EPEVTQTPSHQVTQMGQEVILRCVPISNHLYFYWYRQILGQKVEFLVSFYNNEISEKSEIFDDQFSVERPDGSNFTLKIRSTKLEDSAMYFCTSSPGTGSTDTQYFGPGTRLTVL.

The chain is built from TRBV5-1 and TRBJ1-1, with TRBD1 matching 8 bases. After removal of 2 bases from V and 5 bases from J, the junction contained 11 bases not matched to a gene. The CDR3 consists of 16 residues. Germline V gene sequence: CDR1 SGHRS, CDR2 YFSETQ. DNA for the CDR3: TGCGCCAGCAGCTTAAACTTGGCAGGGGGCATGACTGAAGCTTTCTTT. Translating gives CASSLNLAGGMTEAFF.

V is TRBV6-1 and J is TRBJ1-6, with 9 bases identical to TRBD1. CDR1 is MNHNS, CDR2 SASEGT, per germline. This CDR3 contains 15 residues. The V segment lost 1 base and the J segment 10 bases; nucleotides outside the gene matches: 5. The CDR3 DNA follows: TGTGCCAGCAGTGAAGAAATCGGACAGGGGTCACCCCTCCACTTT. Translation gives CASSEEIGQGSPLHF.

The chain is built from TRBV6-5 and TRBJ2-3, with D tentatively TRBD2 (6 bases). The V end lost 4 bases, the J end lost 4 bases, and 12 bases lay between the germline ends. CDR1 and CDR2 from the germline V gene are MNHEY and SVGAGI. The CDR3 is 14 residues long. The CDR3 loop is CASSWREGSDTQYF. The DNA of the CDR3 is TGTGCCAGCAGTTGGCGGGAAGGGTCAGATACGCAGTATTTT.

This chain uses TRBV6-5 with TRBJ2-2; 7 bases fit TRBD1. V lost 10 bases and J lost 6; bases outside the gene matches: 8. This CDR3 comprises 13 residues. Germline lookup yields CDR1 MNHEY and CDR2 SVGAGI. The CDR3 loop is CATETGRPGELFF. The CDR3, as DNA: TGTGCCACCGAGACAGGGCGCCCCGGGGAGCTGTTTTTT.

This clone has more than one count but fewer than ten. The chain has TRBV6-1 and TRBJ2-2; 9 positions agree with TRBD2. The V gene's germline CDR1 is MNHNS and CDR2 SASEGT. V trimming: 2 bases; J trimming: 6 bases; junction bases outside the gene matches: 1. CDR3 length equals 14 residues. CDR3 in DNA: TGTGCCAGCAGTGAACTAGCGGGGCCCGGGGAGCTGTTTTTT. Its translation: CASSELAGPGELFF.

The J gene is TRBJ2-7, the V gene TRBV27; a weak D match, TRBD2 (6 bases). From germline, CDR1 is MNHEY and CDR2 SMNVEV (reference sequence). Trimming left V 2 bases short and J 7 bases short, with 18 bases between. This CDR3 contains 15 residues. Here the CDR3 reads CASSLGASGEREQYF. CDR3 in DNA: TGTGCCAGCAGTTTAGGGGCCTCGGGAGAAAGGGAGCAGTACTTC.

The V call is TRBV5-1, the J call TRBJ1-2; D is unresolved. The ends were cut back, 4 bases at V and 1 base at J, with 8 bases in the middle. The CDR3 extends over 13 amino acids. Looked up from germline, CDR1 is SGHRS and CDR2 is YFSETQ. CDR3 sequence (DNA): TGCGCCAGCAGCCCGCGCGGTAACTATGGCTACACCTTC. Translation gives CASSPRGNYGYTF.

The genes are TRBV4-3 and TRBJ2-2; TRBD1 agrees at 9 bases. From germline, CDR1 is LGHNA and CDR2 YSLEER. The CDR3 contains 15 residues. After removal of 1 base from V and 6 bases from J, the junction contained 3 bases not matched to a gene. The chain's CDR3 is CASSQGDRESGELFF. The CDR3 DNA sequence: TGCGCCAGCAGCCAAGGGGACAGGGAATCCGGGGAGCTGTTTTTT.

This clone turned up a few times. This chain links TRBV6-4 with TRBJ2-3; 9 positions agree with TRBD2. Unmatched junction bases numbered 4, after V lost 2 bases and J lost 4 bases. Germline CDR1 is MRHNA and CDR2 is SNTAGT. CDR3 length equals 15 residues. The CDR3 sequence is CASSDAGGPADTQYF. The CDR3 DNA sequence: TGTGCCAGCAGTGACGCGGGAGGGCCTGCAGATACGCAGTATTTT.

Comment on this clone: The same CDR3 is also encoded by other DNA sequences in this sample. The chain carries TRBV7-9 and TRBJ2-3, with unresolved D. Per the germline V gene, CDR1 is SEHNR and CDR2 is FQNEAQ (reference sequence). The ends were cut back, 5 bases at V and 1 base at J, with 4 bases in the middle. This CDR3 region has 12 residues. CDR3 amino acids: CASSPGTDTQYF. In nucleotides, the CDR3 is TGTGCCAGCAGCCCGGGCACAGATACGCAGTATTTT.

This clone was counted a few times. V and J are TRBV6-1 and TRBJ2-3; TRBD2 matches at 9 bases. The CDR3 contains 14 residues. With V trimmed by 3 bases and J by 4 bases, 2 bases remained unmatched. CDR1 MNHNS and CDR2 SASEGT come from the germline V gene. CDR3 amino acids: CASSDLAGADTQYF. CDR3 nucleotides: TGTGCCAGCAGTGATTTAGCGGGAGCAGATACGCAGTATTTT.

The chain joins TRBV7-9 to TRBJ2-7, with TRBD1 identical over 9 bases. The length of the CDR3 is 16 residues. The ends lost 5 bases at V and 2 bases at J; junction bases unmatched: 10. Germline lookup yields CDR1 SEHNR and CDR2 FQNEAQ (reference sequence). The CDR3 nucleotides read TGTGCCAGCAGCGGAAGACAGGGGGGGGGACCCTACGAGCAGTACTTC. As protein: CASSGRQGGGPYEQYF.

The J gene is TRBJ2-2, the V gene TRBV27, with 11 bases lining up with TRBD2. This CDR3 contains 17 residues. Per germline, CDR1 MNHEY and CDR2 SMNVEV (reference sequence). The V segment lost 2 bases and the J segment 9 bases; nucleotides outside the gene matches: 11. The CDR3 DNA sequence: TGTGCCAGCAGTTTACTAGGGGGGACTAGCGGTATCAGGGAGCTGTTTTTT. Protein sequence: CASSLLGGTSGIRELFF.

The chain recombines TRBV29-1 with TRBJ1-1; 8 nucleotides agree with TRBD1. This CDR3 comprises 14 residues. V was clipped by 7 bases and J by 5 bases; unmatched bases: 12. Germline CDR1 reads SQVTM; CDR2 reads ANQGSEA. The CDR3 bases are TGCAGCGGTATCTTACAGGGGGACTTGACTGAAGCTTTCTTT. Its protein is CSGILQGDLTEAFF.

This rearrangement joins TRBV11-2 to TRBJ2-3, with a possible D match to TRBD2 (5 bases). The CDR3 totals 14 residues. Trimming left V 7 bases short and J 0 bases short, with 11 bases between. Germline CDR1 reads SGHAT; CDR2 reads FQNNGV. DNA of the CDR3: TGTGCCAGCACCCGGGAACCCAGCACAGATACGCAGTATTTT. Amino acid sequence: CASTREPSTDTQYF.

This clone was seen once. This chain links TRBV2 with TRBJ2-7; 9 nucleotides agree with TRBD2. This CDR3 region has 16 residues. The V gene end was trimmed by 3 bases and the J gene end by 1 base; junction bases not matched to a gene: 7. In germline, CDR1 is SNHLY, CDR2 FYNNEI. CDR3 sequence reads: CASSEGGAGGSYEQYF. CDR3 bases: TGTGCCAGCAGTGAGGGCGGGGCGGGAGGGTCCTACGAGCAGTACTTC.

This clone was observed once. The genes are TRBV19 and TRBJ2-7; 9 bases fit TRBD1. Germline V gives CDR1 LNHDA, CDR2 SQIVND (reference sequence). The CDR3 covers 15 residues. With 6 bases clipped from V and 3 bases from J, the junction kept 9 bases outside the gene matches. The CDR3 loop is CASSPGTGSYYEQYF. CDR3 bases: TGTGCCAGTAGCCCCGGGACAGGGTCATACTACGAGCAGTACTTC.

This chain links TRBV7-9 with TRBJ1-3; no firm D call. The germline gives CDR1 SEHNR, CDR2 FQNEAQ (reference sequence). V dropped 1 base and J dropped 8 bases, with 9 bases sitting between them. The CDR3 totals 13 residues. The CDR3 protein is CASSLGSVYTIYF. The CDR3, as DNA: TGTGCCAGCAGCTTAGGCTCGGTGTACACCATATATTTT.

V gene TRBV13 combines with J gene TRBJ1-2; 10 bases fit TRBD1. Germline V CDR1 and CDR2: PRHDT, FYEKMQ (reference sequence). This CDR3 has 15 amino acids. The junction had 7 bases not matched to a gene; V was cut back by 1 base and J by 8 bases. The CDR3 is CASSLETGGDHGYTF. The CDR3 DNA follows: TGTGCCAGCAGCTTAGAGACAGGGGGCGACCACGGCTACACCTTC.